These T cell receptor beta chains were read from a single sample in a study of T cells after yellow fever vaccination. One entry per CDR3 protein, called by TCRdb with MiXCR from the 5' RACE reads. The sample yields under 600,000 distinct CDR3 sequences, around a fifth seen once. The sequenced sample was PBMCs, obtained about 21 days after the first yellow fever vaccination. The receptors originated from a man between 18 and 29 years old who received the YFV17D yellow fever vaccine. Both conserved end residues are part of each CDR3. A D gene is named only where the DNA matches it firmly. Clone size is not always given. Where it is, it says once, few, many or a class for expanded clones.

TRBJ1-5,TRBD1,TRBV20-1,few,CSANQGGSGPQHF,TGCAGTGCTAACCAGGGGGGAAGTGGGCCCCAGCATTTT
TRBJ2-1,.,TRBV7-2,.,CASSPRQVISYNEQFF,TGTGCCAGCAGCCCCAGACAGGTGATCTCCTACAATGAGCAGTTCTTC
TRBJ1-3,.,TRBV15,.,CATSRDLIGGNTIYF,TGTGCCACCAGCAGAGATCTTATAGGTGGAAACACCATATATTTT
TRBJ2-3,TRBD1,TRBV5-1,few,CASSWTGPTDTQYF,TGCGCCAGCAGCTGGACAGGGCCAACAGATACGCAGTATTTT
TRBJ2-7,.,TRBV7-2,.,CASSGYYEQYF,TGTGCCAGCAGCGGATACTACGAGCAGTACTTC
TRBJ2-3,.,TRBV7-2,.,CASSLVGRVTDTQYF,TGTGCCAGCAGCTTAGTGGGTCGGGTTACAGATACGCAGTATTTT
TRBJ1-2,.,TRBV6-2/TRBV6-3,.,CASSYSDSGYTF,TGTGCCAGCAGTTACTCGGACAGTGGCTACACCTTC
TRBJ1-5,.,TRBV6-1,once,CASSGGASQPQHF,TGTGCCAGCAGCGGTGGGGCGTCTCAGCCCCAGCATTTT
TRBJ2-1,.,TRBV30,few,CAWSVTGYNEQFF,TGTGCCTGGAGTGTAACCGGGTACAATGAGCAGTTCTTC
TRBJ2-1,.,TRBV10-3,few,CAIGRADYNEQFF,TGTGCCATCGGGCGGGCCGACTACAATGAGCAGTTCTTC
TRBJ1-6,.,TRBV7-2,.,CASSLEYSNSPLHF,TGTGCCAGCAGCTTAGAATATTCTAATTCACCCCTCCACTTT
TRBJ1-6,TRBD1,TRBV3-1,.,CASSQEKDRVFNSPLHF,TGTGCCAGCAGCCAAGAGAAGGACAGGGTGTTTAATTCACCCCTCCACTTT
TRBJ1-1,.,TRBV15,.,CATTRVKGNTEAFF,TGTGCCACGACTAGGGTAAAGGGGAACACTGAAGCTTTCTTT
TRBJ2-7,.,TRBV12-3/TRBV12-4,few,CASSFTPYEQYF,TGTGCCAGCAGTTTTACTCCTTACGAGCAGTACTTC
TRBJ2-7,.,TRBV4-3,many,CASSQTTAPTYEQYF,TGCGCCAGCAGCCAAACAACGGCTCCAACCTACGAGCAGTACTTC
TRBJ1-2,.,TRBV4-3,.,CASSQDGTGTYGYTF,TGCGCCAGCAGCCAAGATGGAACAGGGACCTATGGCTACACCTTC
TRBJ2-2,.,TRBV6-1,.,CASTETMAGELFF,TGTGCCAGCACCGAAACTATGGCCGGGGAGCTGTTTTTT
TRBJ1-1,.,TRBV7-2,few,CASSPSRGQEAFF,TGTGCCAGCAGCCCCAGTCGGGGGCAAGAAGCTTTCTTT
TRBJ1-5,TRBD1,TRBV6-2/TRBV6-3,.,CASRDPGQGNQPQHF,TGTGCCAGCAGGGACCCGGGACAGGGCAATCAGCCCCAGCATTTT
TRBJ2-3,.,TRBV20-1,few,CSIYRDEADTQYF,TGCAGTATTTACAGGGATGAAGCAGATACGCAGTATTTT
TRBJ2-3,TRBD2,TRBV5-1,few,CASSPARTSETQYF,TGCGCCAGCAGTCCCGCAAGGACTAGCGAGACGCAGTATTTT
TRBJ1-5,TRBD1,TRBV12-3/TRBV12-4,.,CASSLWDRGWSNQPQHF,TGTGCCAGCAGTTTATGGGACAGGGGATGGAGCAATCAGCCCCAGCATTTT
TRBJ1-5,.,TRBV20-1,few,CSARVRGRANQPQHF,TGCAGTGCTAGAGTAAGGGGCAGGGCTAATCAGCCCCAGCATTTT
TRBJ1-2,.,TRBV30,few,CAWSALQGFTYGYTF,TGTGCCTGGAGTGCCTTACAGGGTTTCACCTATGGCTACACCTTC
TRBJ2-5,TRBD2,TRBV11-2,.,CASSLGLAEGFGETQYF,TGTGCCAGCAGCTTAGGACTAGCGGAAGGCTTTGGAGAGACCCAGTACTTC
TRBJ1-1,.,TRBV10-3,.,CAIAAPGATEAFF,TGTGCCATCGCCGCGCCAGGAGCTACTGAAGCTTTCTTT
TRBJ2-3,TRBD2,TRBV7-3,few,CASSLGLAGASSTDTQYF,TGTGCCAGCAGCCTCGGACTAGCGGGGGCCTCGAGCACAGATACGCAGTATTTT
TRBJ2-3,.,TRBV5-6,few,CASSLFARNTDTQYF,TGTGCCAGCAGCTTGTTTGCCAGAAACACAGATACGCAGTATTTT